These T cell receptor beta chains were read from a single sample in a study of follicular helper T cells after annual influenza vaccination. Libraries were prepared by immunoSEQ multiplex PCR; TCRdb keeps only in-frame clonotypes and omits some of them. Of over 8,500 clones listed, roughly 80% are singletons. The specimen was CXCR5- memory CD4+ T cells sorted from blood, collected 6 weeks after influenza vaccination. The origin of the receptors is an adult who received the influenza vaccine. The CDR3 runs from the conserved cysteine through the conserved F or W. Fields, in order: clone size, J gene, V gene, D gene, CDR3 protein, CDR3 DNA. The D gene is left open where the match is weak. Not every row has a clone size; where given, it reads once, few, many or a size class.

>-|TRBJ2-3|TRBV20-1|-
CSAPGSDTQYF
TGCAGTGCCCCCGGCTCAGATACGCAGTATTTT
>-|TRBJ2-5|TRBV29-1|-
CSVVRVLQETQYF
TGCAGCGTTGTACGGGTGCTACAAGAGACCCAGTACTTC
>-|TRBJ1-4|TRBV28|-
CASSLSGFNEKLFF
TGTGCCAGCAGTTTATCGGGGTTTAATGAAAAACTGTTTTTT
>-|TRBJ2-7|TRBV6-1|-
CASRESKSYEQYF
TGTGCCAGCAGGGAGAGTAAATCCTACGAGCAGTACTTC
>large|TRBJ1-2|TRBV5-4|-
CASSLGQGGVYGYTF
TGTGCCAGCAGCTTGGGGCAGGGCGGGGTCTATGGCTACACCTTC
>once|TRBJ2-1|TRBV5-1|-
CASSSDSDYNEQFF
TGCGCCAGCAGCTCCGACTCGGATTACAATGAGCAGTTCTTC
>-|TRBJ2-5|TRBV30|TRBD1
CAWSKGALPAQYF
TGTGCCTGGAGTAAGGGGGCGCTGCCGGCCCAGTACTTC
>-|TRBJ2-2|TRBV6-5|-
CASSFPGQNTGELFF
TGTGCCAGCAGTTTCCCGGGGCAGAACACCGGGGAGCTGTTTTTT
>-|TRBJ2-3|TRBV4-3|-
CASSQGPGTDSTDTQYF
TGCGCCAGCAGCCAAGGACCCGGGACGGACTCCACAGATACGCAGTATTTT
>-|TRBJ2-1|TRBV7-9|-
CASSFREPNNEQFF
TGTGCCAGCAGCTTTCGGGAACCCAACAATGAGCAGTTCTTC
>-|TRBJ2-7|TRBV28|TRBD2
CASSPGGVISYEQYF
TGTGCCAGCAGTCCGGGGGGGGTGATCTCCTACGAGCAGTACTTC
>-|TRBJ2-5|TRBV5-6|-
CASSPTGPETQYF
TGTGCCAGCAGCCCCACAGGGCCGGAGACCCAGTACTTC
>-|TRBJ2-7|TRBV18|TRBD1
CASSPGTGVSYEQYF
TGTGCCAGCTCACCTGGGACAGGGGTCTCCTACGAGCAGTACTTC
>-|TRBJ1-1|TRBV5-1|-
CASSPALGPSEAFF
TGCGCCAGCAGCCCCGCATTGGGGCCCTCTGAAGCTTTCTTT
>-|TRBJ1-1|TRBV5-4|-
CASSSPDRSNTEAFF
TGTGCCAGCAGCTCCCCGGACAGATCTAACACTGAAGCTTTCTTT
>-|TRBJ1-1|TRBV6-4|-
CASRGGANTEAFF
TGTGCCAGCAGGGGAGGGGCGAACACTGAAGCTTTCTTT
>-|TRBJ1-4|TRBV6-4|TRBD1
CASSEQGGEKLFF
TGTGCCAGCAGTGAACAGGGGGGAGAAAAACTGTTTTTT
>once|TRBJ1-5|TRBV7-2|-
CASSLSGTSNQPQHF
TGTGCCAGCAGCTTATCAGGGACCAGCAATCAGCCCCAGCATTTT
>-|TRBJ2-2|TRBV29-1|-
CSVESRAAAGELFF
TGCAGCGTTGAAAGCAGGGCAGCCGCCGGGGAGCTGTTTTTT
>-|TRBJ2-3|TRBV10-2|-
CASSDPAGRGKADTQYF
TGCGCCAGCAGTGACCCCGCGGGGAGGGGGAAGGCAGATACGCAGTATTTT
>-|TRBJ2-5|TRBV30|-
CAWSASRRETQYF
TGTGCCTGGAGTGCGTCCCGTCGAGAGACCCAGTACTTC
>-|TRBJ2-7|TRBV27|TRBD1
CASSRDRNYEQYF
TGTGCCAGCAGTAGGGACAGAAACTACGAGCAGTACTTC
>-|TRBJ2-1|TRBV4-3|-
CASSQVPGRTYNEQFF
TGCGCCAGCAGCCAAGTACCGGGCCGCACCTACAATGAGCAGTTCTTC
>-|TRBJ2-1|TRBV15|-
CATSSSGARSYEQFF
TGTGCCACCAGCAGTAGCGGAGCGAGGTCCTATGAGCAGTTCTTC
>-|TRBJ2-3|TRBV30|TRBD2
CAFLAGGGDTQYF
TGTGCCTTTTTAGCGGGGGGTGGTGATACGCAGTATTTT
>-|TRBJ2-1|TRBV6-1|-
CASRSGTRSYNEQFF
TGTGCCAGCAGGTCCGGGACCCGGTCCTACAATGAGCAGTTCTTC
>-|TRBJ2-1|TRBV7-2|TRBD2
CASSSTSGSSYNEQFF
TGTGCCAGCAGCTCCACTAGCGGGAGCTCCTACAATGAGCAGTTCTTC
>-|TRBJ2-3|TRBV28|TRBD2
CASSFMSGGAGDTQYF
TGTGCCAGCAGTTTTATGAGCGGGGGGGCCGGAGATACGCAGTATTTT
>-|TRBJ1-2|TRBV4-2|TRBD1
CASSQATGDGGGYTF
TGTGCCAGCAGCCAGGCTACAGGGGATGGAGGTGGCTACACCTTC
>-|TRBJ2-3|TRBV5-1|-
CASSLHTDTQYF
TGCGCCAGCAGCCTACACACAGATACGCAGTATTTT
>-|TRBJ1-6|TRBV18|TRBD1
CASSPPRDRLALHF
TGTGCCAGCTCACCACCGCGGGACAGGCTGGCCCTCCACTTT
>-|TRBJ2-6|TRBV5-4|-
CASSLVGTPRVLTF
TGTGCCAGCAGCTTGGTAGGGACCCCACGCGTCCTGACTTTC
>-|TRBJ2-7|TRBV9|-
CASSPWEQSSYEQYF
TGTGCCAGCAGCCCATGGGAACAAAGCTCCTACGAGCAGTACTTC
>-|TRBJ1-1|TRBV7-2|-
CASSLARNMNTEAFF
TGTGCCAGCAGCTTAGCGAGGAACATGAACACTGAAGCTTTCTTT
>-|TRBJ2-7|TRBV9|TRBD1
CASSSTDRGYEQYF
TGTGCCAGCAGCTCGACGGACAGGGGGTACGAGCAGTACTTC
>once|TRBJ2-3|TRBV14|TRBD2
CASSLLLAGGRDTQYF
TGTGCCAGCAGCCTCCTCCTAGCGGGAGGCAGAGATACGCAGTATTTT
>-|TRBJ2-3|TRBV5-1|TRBD2
CASSLTGLAPDTQYF
TGCGCCAGCAGCTTAACTGGACTAGCCCCAGATACGCAGTATTTT
>-|TRBJ2-1|TRBV11-2|-
CASSLVNEQFF
TGTGCCAGCAGCTTAGTCAATGAGCAGTTCTTC
>-|TRBJ2-2|TRBV4-1|-
CASSQHSELSRGQGVDGELFF
TGCGCCAGCAGCCAACACTCAGAACTAAGCCGGGGGCAGGGGGTAGACGGGGAGCTGTTTTTT
>-|TRBJ1-1|TRBV4-2|-
CASSQGRNTEAFF
TGTGCCAGCAGCCAAGGCAGGAACACTGAAGCTTTCTTT
>-|TRBJ2-7|TRBV27|-
CASSSTGLPYEQYF
TGTGCCAGCAGTTCCACGGGACTCCCCTACGAGCAGTACTTC
>-|TRBJ2-5|TRBV7-7|TRBD1
CASSPQTGPQETQYF
TGTGCTAGCAGCCCGCAGACAGGGCCCCAAGAGACCCAGTACTTC
>-|TRBJ2-7|TRBV6-1|-
CASSERQGGFHEQYF
TGTGCCAGCAGTGAAAGGCAGGGTGGTTTTCACGAGCAGTACTTC
>-|TRBJ2-1|TRBV29-1|TRBD2
CSVGTSGRVLDEQFF
TGCAGCGTAGGGACTAGCGGGAGGGTCCTGGATGAGCAGTTCTTC
>-|TRBJ1-6|TRBV2|-
CASSGDLENSPLHF
TGTGCCAGCAGTGGGGACCTGGAGAATTCACCCCTCCACTTT
>-|TRBJ1-6|TRBV5-5|TRBD1
CASSARDRERSPLHF
TGTGCCAGCAGCGCCCGAGACAGGGAACGATCACCCCTCCACTTT
>once|TRBJ1-4|TRBV7-8|TRBD1
CASSRDRGNEKLFF
TGTGCCAGCAGTCGGGACAGGGGAAATGAAAAACTGTTTTTT
>-|TRBJ2-2|TRBV30|-
CAWSVRRSGTTGELFF
TGTGCCTGGAGTGTACGAAGGTCAGGGACCACCGGGGAGCTGTTTTTT
>-|TRBJ1-2|TRBV5-5|-
CASSLERQINYGYTF
TGTGCCAGCAGCTTGGAGAGACAGATTAACTATGGCTACACCTTC
>-|TRBJ2-2|TRBV29-1|TRBD1
CSVSGTANTGELFF
TGCAGCGTTTCCGGGACAGCGAACACCGGGGAGCTGTTTTTT
>-|TRBJ1-5|TRBV28|-
CASRSGNQPQHF
TGTGCCAGCAGAAGCGGAAATCAGCCCCAGCATTTT
>-|TRBJ2-6|TRBV6-1|-
CASSEPGAGANVLTF
TGTGCCAGCAGTGAACCAGGGGCTGGGGCCAACGTCCTGACTTTC
>-|TRBJ2-3|TRBV6-5|-
CASSYSSLSTDTQYF
TGTGCCAGCAGTTACTCTTCGCTTAGCACAGATACGCAGTATTTT
>few|TRBJ1-2|TRBV25-1|-
CASSESYGYTF
TGTGCCAGCAGTGAAAGCTATGGCTACACCTTC